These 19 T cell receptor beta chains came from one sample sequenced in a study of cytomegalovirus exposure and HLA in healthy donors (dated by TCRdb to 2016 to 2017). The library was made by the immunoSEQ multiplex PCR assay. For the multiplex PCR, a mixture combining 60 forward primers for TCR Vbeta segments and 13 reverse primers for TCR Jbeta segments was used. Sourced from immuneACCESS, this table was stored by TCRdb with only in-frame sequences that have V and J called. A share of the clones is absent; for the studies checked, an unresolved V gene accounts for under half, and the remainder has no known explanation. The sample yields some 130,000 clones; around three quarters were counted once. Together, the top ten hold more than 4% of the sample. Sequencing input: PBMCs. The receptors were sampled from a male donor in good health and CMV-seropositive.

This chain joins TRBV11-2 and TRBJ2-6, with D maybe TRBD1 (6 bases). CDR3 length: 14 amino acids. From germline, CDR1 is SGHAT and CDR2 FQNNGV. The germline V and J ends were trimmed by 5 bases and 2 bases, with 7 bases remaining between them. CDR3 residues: CASSNRAGANVLTF. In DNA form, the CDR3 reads TGTGCCAGCAGCAACAGGGCTGGGGCCAACGTCCTGACTTTC.

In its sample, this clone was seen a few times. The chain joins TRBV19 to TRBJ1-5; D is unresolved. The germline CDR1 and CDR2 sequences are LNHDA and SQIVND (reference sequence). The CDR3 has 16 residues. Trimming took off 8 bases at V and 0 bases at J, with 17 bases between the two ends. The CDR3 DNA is TGTGCCAGTTCTGAAATTAGAGTTCTTAGCAATCAGCCCCAGCATTTT. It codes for CASSEIRVLSNQPQHF.

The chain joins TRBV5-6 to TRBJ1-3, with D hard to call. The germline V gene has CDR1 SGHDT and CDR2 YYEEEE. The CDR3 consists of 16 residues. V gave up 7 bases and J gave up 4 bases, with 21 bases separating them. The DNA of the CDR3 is TGTGCCAGCCACGCGGGATGGGTCCCTGGGGGAAACACCATATATTTT. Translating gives CASHAGWVPGGNTIYF. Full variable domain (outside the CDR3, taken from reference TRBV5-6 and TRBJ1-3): DAGVTQSPTHLIKTRGQQVTLRCSPKSGHDTVSWYQQALGQGPQFIFQYYEEEERQRGNFPDRFSGHQFPNYSSELNVNALLLGDSALYLCASHAGWVPGGNTIYFGEGSWLTVV.

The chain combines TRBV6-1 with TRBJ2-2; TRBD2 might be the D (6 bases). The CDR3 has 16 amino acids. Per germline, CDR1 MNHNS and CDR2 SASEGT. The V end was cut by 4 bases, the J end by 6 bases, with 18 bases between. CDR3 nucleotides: TGTGCCAGCAGTGTTGGGGTCGGGAGTGAAGCCGGGGAGCTGTTTTTT. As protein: CASSVGVGSEAGELFF.

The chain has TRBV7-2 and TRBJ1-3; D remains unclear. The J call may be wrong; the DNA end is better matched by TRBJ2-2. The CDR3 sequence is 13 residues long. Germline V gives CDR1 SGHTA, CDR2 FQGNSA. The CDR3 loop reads CASRSPNTGELFF. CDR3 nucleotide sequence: TGTGCCAGCAGGAGCCCCAACACCGGGGAGCTGTTTTTT.

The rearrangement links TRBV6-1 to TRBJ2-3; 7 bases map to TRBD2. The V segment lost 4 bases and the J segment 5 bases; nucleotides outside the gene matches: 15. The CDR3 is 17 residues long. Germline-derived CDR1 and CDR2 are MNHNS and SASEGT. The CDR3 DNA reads TGTGCCAGCAGTGGACCCCGGGGAGGGGCCCCCAGAGATACGCAGTATTTT. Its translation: CASSGPRGGAPRDTQYF.

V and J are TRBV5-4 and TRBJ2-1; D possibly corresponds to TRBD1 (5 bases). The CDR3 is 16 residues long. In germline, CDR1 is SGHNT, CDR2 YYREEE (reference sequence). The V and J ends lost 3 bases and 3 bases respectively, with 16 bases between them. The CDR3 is CASSSVRGLDYNEQFF. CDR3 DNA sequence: TGTGCCAGCAGCTCCGTTAGGGGCCTAGACTACAATGAGCAGTTCTTC. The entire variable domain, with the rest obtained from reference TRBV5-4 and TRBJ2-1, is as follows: ETGVTQSPTHLIKTRGQQVTLRCSSQSGHNTVSWYQQALGQGPQFIFQYYREEENGRGNFPPRFSGLQFPNYSSELNVNALELDDSALYLCASSSVRGLDYNEQFFGPGTRLTVL.

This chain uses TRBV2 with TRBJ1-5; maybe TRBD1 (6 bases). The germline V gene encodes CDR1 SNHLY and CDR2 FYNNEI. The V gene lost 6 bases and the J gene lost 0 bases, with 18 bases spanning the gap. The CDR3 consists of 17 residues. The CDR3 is CASREYWTDYSNQPQHF. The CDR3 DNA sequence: TGTGCCAGCAGAGAATATTGGACAGATTATAGCAATCAGCCCCAGCATTTT.

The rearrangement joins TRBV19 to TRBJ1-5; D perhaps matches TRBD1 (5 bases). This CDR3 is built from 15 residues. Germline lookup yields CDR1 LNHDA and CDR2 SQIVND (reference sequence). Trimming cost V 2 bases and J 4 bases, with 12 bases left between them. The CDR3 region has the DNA TGTGCCAGTAGTATATTGCCAGGGAATAATCAGCCCCAGCATTTT. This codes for CASSILPGNNQPQHF.

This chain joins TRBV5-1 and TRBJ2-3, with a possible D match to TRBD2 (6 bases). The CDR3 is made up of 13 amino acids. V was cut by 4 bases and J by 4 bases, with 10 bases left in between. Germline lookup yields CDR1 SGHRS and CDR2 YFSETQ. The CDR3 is CASSRESADTQYF. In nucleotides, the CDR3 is TGCGCCAGCAGCCGGGAGTCGGCAGATACGCAGTATTTT. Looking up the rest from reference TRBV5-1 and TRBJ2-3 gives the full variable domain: KAGVTQTPRYLIKTRGQQVTLSCSPISGHRSVSWYQQTPGQGLQFLFEYFSETQRNKGNFPGRFSGRQFSNSRSEMNVSTLELGDSALYLCASSRESADTQYFGPGTRLTVL.

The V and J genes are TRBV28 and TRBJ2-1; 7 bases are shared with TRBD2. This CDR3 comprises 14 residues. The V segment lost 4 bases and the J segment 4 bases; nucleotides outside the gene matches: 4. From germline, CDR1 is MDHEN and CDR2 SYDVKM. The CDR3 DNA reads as TGTGCCAGCAGTTCTTGGACTAGATACAATGAGCAGTTCTTC. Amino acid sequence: CASSSWTRYNEQFF.

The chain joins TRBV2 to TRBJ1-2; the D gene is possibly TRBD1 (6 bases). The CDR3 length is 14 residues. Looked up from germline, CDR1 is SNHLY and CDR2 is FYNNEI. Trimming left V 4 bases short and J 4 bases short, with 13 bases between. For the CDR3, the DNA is TGTGCCAGCAGTGGGGAGATCAGGGGCTATGGCTACACCTTC. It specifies CASSGEIRGYGYTF.

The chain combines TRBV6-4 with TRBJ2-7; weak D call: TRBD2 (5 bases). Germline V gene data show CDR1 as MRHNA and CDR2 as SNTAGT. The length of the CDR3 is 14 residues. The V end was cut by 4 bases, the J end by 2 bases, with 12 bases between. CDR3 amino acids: CASSGPGKAYEQYF. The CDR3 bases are TGTGCCAGCAGTGGCCCCGGGAAGGCCTACGAGCAGTACTTC.

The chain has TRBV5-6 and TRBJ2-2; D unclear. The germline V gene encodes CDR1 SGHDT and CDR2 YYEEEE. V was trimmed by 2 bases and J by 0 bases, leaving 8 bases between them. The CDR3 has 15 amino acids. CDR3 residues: CASSFFLANTGELFF. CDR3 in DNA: TGTGCCAGCAGCTTTTTTCTAGCGAACACCGGGGAGCTGTTTTTT.

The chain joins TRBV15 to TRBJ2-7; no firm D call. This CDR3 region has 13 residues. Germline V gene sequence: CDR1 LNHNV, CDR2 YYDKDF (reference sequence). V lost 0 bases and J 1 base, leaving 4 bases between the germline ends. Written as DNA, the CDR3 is TGTGCCACCAGCAGAGATCCATCCTACGAGCAGTACTTC. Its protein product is CATSRDPSYEQYF.

CDR3 region: CASSLGQGFDAFF. The CDR3 region has the DNA TGCGCCAGCAGCTTGGGACAGGGTTTTGACGCTTTCTTT. This rearrangement joins TRBV5-1 to TRBJ1-1; 7 bases line up with TRBD1. The germline gives CDR1 SGHRS, CDR2 YFSETQ. The J segment lost 11 bases and the V segment lost 0 bases, leaving 7 bases of the junction unmatched. CDR3 size: 13 residues.

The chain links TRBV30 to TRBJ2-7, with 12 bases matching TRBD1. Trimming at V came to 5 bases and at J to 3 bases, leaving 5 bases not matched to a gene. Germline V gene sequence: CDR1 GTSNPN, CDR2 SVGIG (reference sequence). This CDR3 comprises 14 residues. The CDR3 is CAWGGTGGFYEQYF. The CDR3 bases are TGTGCCTGGGGCGGGACAGGGGGCTTCTACGAGCAGTACTTC. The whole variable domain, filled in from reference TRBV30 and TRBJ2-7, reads SQTIHQWPATLVQPVGSPLSLECTVEGTSNPNLYWYRQAAGRGLQLLFYSVGIGQISSEVPQNLSASRPQDRQFILSSKKLLLSDSGFYLCAWGGTGGFYEQYFGPGTRLTVT.

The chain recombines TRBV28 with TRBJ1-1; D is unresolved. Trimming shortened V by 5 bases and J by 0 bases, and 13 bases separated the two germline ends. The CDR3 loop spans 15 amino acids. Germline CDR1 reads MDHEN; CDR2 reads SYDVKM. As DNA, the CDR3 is TGTGCCAGCAGTCATTCACAGATAATGAACACTGAAGCTTTCTTT. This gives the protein CASSHSQIMNTEAFF.

The CDR3 spells CASSSPGGNYGYTF. In DNA, the CDR3 is TGTGCCAGCAGCTCCCCTGGTGGCAACTATGGCTACACCTTC. The gene calls are TRBV28 and TRBJ1-2; D ambiguous. V was clipped by 6 bases and J by 2 bases, with 13 bases between them. This CDR3 is built from 14 residues. Germline CDR1 and CDR2: MDHEN and SYDVKM.